This entry describes one T cell receptor (beta chain). Enrollees, roughly 18 to 89 years old, lived in roughly 24 US areas. Donors were grouped by their self-reported clinical history. The sample is drawn from a study of blood T cell repertoires in COVID-19. Losses at the gene ends were 3 bases for V and 2 bases for J; bases not matched to a gene: 4. The CDR3 extends over 15 amino acids. Germline CDR1 DFQATT, CDR2 SNEGSKA (reference sequence). Original handling: Reference gene primer amplification in the assay estimated nucleated cell counts. TCRdb's copy holds only in-frame clones and misses some; the assay was immunoSEQ multiplex PCR. D and trimming were read from the DNA, whereas the V and J calls and clone size are those reported in that table. This table holds approximately 330,000 clones, 80% to 90% found once.

This clonotype was obtained from a middle-aged woman with acute COVID-19. Sample: PBMCs or T cells enriched from blood (not recorded which). This chain uses TRBV20-1 with TRBJ2-3, with 11 bases that match TRBD2. Here the CDR3 reads CSASRLAGFTDTQYF. CDR3 DNA: TGCAGTGCTAGTCGACTAGCGGGGTTCACAGATACGCAGTATTTT.